This T cell receptor beta chain appears in the sequencing data of a study of cytomegalovirus exposure and HLA in healthy donors (dated by TCRdb to the late 2010s). The study in broad terms: In an earlier analysis of 587 of the donors, 250 to 300 Gb of sequence data and 100 million or so unique TCR beta sequences from approximately 180 million T cells were reported. An early release that covered roughly 600 HLA-typed donors contained approximately 300 gigabases of sequencing data and 70 million to 100 million unique TCR sequences. Among the roughly 370 genotyped donors, under 90% belonged to the genetic ancestry cluster associated with self-reported Caucasian donors. The aim of the study was to test whether cataloging public T cell receptors could identify signatures of past pathogen exposure. The T cell repertoires of 670 or so subjects were profiled by immunosequencing and related to cytomegalovirus serostatus. Along with the approximately 700-subject first cohort, a separate validation cohort of over a hundred different subjects was used. The study combined high-throughput TCR immunosequencing, statistical association of individual TCRs with disease status, and machine learning to predict cytomegalovirus infection status. In a later analysis, previously published TCR beta repertoires from 666 donors were re-analyzed and high-resolution HLA genotyping was added so that TCR occurrence patterns could be studied. The later analysis used no new phenotypic data to find candidate immune exposures, relying instead on TCR beta sequences and their occurrence across donors. In an earlier analysis of roughly 600 of the donors, high-throughput TCR beta sequencing was used to judge whether each TCR beta V gene segment behaved as functional or pseudogenic. Alongside the repertoire data, information on donor age, sex, ethnicity and CMV serostatus was compiled. In a later genetic analysis, genome-wide SNP genotypes for about three fifths of the 666 donors were used, and that subset was treated as a discovery cohort. All discovery cohort repertoires had been generated on a single sequencing platform. Both class I and class II loci were covered by HLA typing, at four-digit resolution. The number of donors typed differed by locus, with 629-630 for A, B, C, DRB1 and DQB1, around 500 for DQA1, approximately 580 for DPA1, and roughly 450 for DPB1. Four to six DR-DQ haplotypes were handled as single units for association and clustering, since linkage in the cohort was strong. Across roughly 420 genotyped donors of the cohort, an average of about 250,000 unique TCR beta nucleotide sequences per donor were sequenced, and 15% to 20% of those sequences were non-productive.

The cohort comprised around 690 healthy bone marrow donors. At the time of sampling, every cohort member was nominally healthy, though immune exposures that went unrecorded were likely present. The donor tested CMV seronegative and was one of the 352 seronegative cohort members. Every donor gave a peripheral blood sample, and the peripheral blood mononuclear cells from that sample were used for TCR beta sequencing. Genomic DNA was extracted from the blood cell samples with the Qiagen DNeasy Blood Extraction Kit. Study-level results and caveats: Roughly uniform sequencing depth across donors was assumed in presence/absence analyses, although this assumption may not hold. Linkage disequilibrium might explain the correlated functional status among segregating V segments, but an unknown experimental factor could not be ruled out. In a later genetic analysis, fewer N-insertions in productive TCRs were reported among donors in an Asian-associated ancestry cluster than the approximately 670-donor mean. Assigning TCR associations to individual alleles was difficult when HLA alleles, especially DR and DQ, strongly co-occurred. The cohort was sequenced for TCR beta chains only, and without alpha or paired-chain data the features that could be detected were limited. V-gene and J-gene trimming of TCR beta chains was associated with a missense DCLRE1C variant in a later genetic analysis, and the association was replicated in an independent cohort. In the study, 164 TCR beta chains were listed as associated with cytomegalovirus. Broadly in line with IMGT annotations, most TCR beta V segments showed up in productive rearrangements about 87% or about 30% of the time in an earlier analysis of several hundred of the donors. A later analysis found that most CMV-associated TCR beta chains appeared HLA-restricted, with HLA associations seemingly driven largely by CMV exposure. The sequencing pipeline was judged likely to have produced a cluster of highly shared sequence variants as a technical artifact. A later analysis reported that several top co-occurrence clusters appeared linked to parvovirus B19, influenza, CMV and Epstein-Barr virus. In a later analysis, around 15,000 TCR beta sequences were associated with specific HLA alleles at a false discovery rate of 0.05. Because counts were too low, seventeen rarely observed V segments, including chromosome 9 orphons, were excluded from the earlier analysis of 587 of the donors. HLA typing was unavailable for some donors at each locus, so association tests used only the typed subset. Across donors, most TCR sequences were observed very rarely, whereas some public TCRs were present in many individuals. The classifier was reported to diagnose cytomegalovirus status with high specificity and sensitivity in both the original and validation cohorts. According to a later analysis, TCR association rates differed among HLA loci, with DRB1 alleles showing the most associated TCRs and HLA-C alleles showing the fewest. In a later analysis, HLA-associated TCR beta chains were found to be more clonally expanded and to have lower generation probabilities than equally common non-associated chains. In vitro tests confirmed that a few of the cytomegalovirus-associated TCR beta chains recognize cytomegalovirus antigens. The only immune exposure information available for the cohort was CMV serostatus. The authors suggested that the approach could potentially be extended to other disease states and immunological phenotypes. A further reported finding was that TCR beta sequences accurately predicted the HLA-A and HLA-B alleles for most subjects in the first cohort.

Library prep was done by the immunoSEQ multiplex PCR assay. The multiplex PCR relied on a mix of 60 forward primers for TCR Vbeta segments and 13 reverse primers for TCR Jbeta segments. The CDR3 region of rearranged TCR beta genes was amplified from genomic DNA by a multiplex PCR assay. Amplified TCR beta libraries were sequenced as 87-base-pair reads on the Illumina HiSeq System. Per the authors' processing: A later analysis tallied roughly 80 million unique TCR beta chains across the 650 to 750 repertoires, and 10 million to 11 million of those chains were shared by two or more donors. Raw reads were error-corrected and collapsed into unique sequences with a nearest-neighbor algorithm that merged closely related sequences to remove PCR and sequencing errors. V, D and J gene segments were assigned by aligning CDR3 sequences to IMGT reference sequences. For a sequence to be retained, a match of at least six nucleotides to both a V gene segment and a J gene segment was required. Rearrangements were called productive when the CDR3 lacked stop codons and stayed in frame with V and J; all others were non-productive. Following IMGT convention, CDR3 was defined as the stretch from the second conserved V-encoded cysteine up to the conserved J-encoded phenylalanine. The earlier analysis of approximately 500 of the donors excluded sequences that lacked an unambiguous match to a single V gene segment. An earlier analysis of fewer than 650 of the donors classified V segments as functional when productive rearrangements were above 56.7% and as segregating when the standard deviation between donors was above 5%. A statistical classification framework was built to diagnose cytomegalovirus status from the catalog of TCR beta chain sequences. In a later analysis, V and J genes were assigned by comparing TCR nucleotide sequences against IMGT/GENE-DB human TR gene sequences. Using the TCRdist pipeline, a later analysis assigned CDR3 sequences along with most-parsimonious VDJ recombination scenarios. A later analysis defined each TCR beta chain by its CDR3 amino acid sequence plus V-gene family, and excluded reads lacking a unique V-gene family. As a way to deal with suspected cross-contamination and a sequencing artifact, a later analysis dropped nearly 600 nucleotide sequences that were highly shared and had low generation probability. In a later analysis, a clonal expansion index for each public chain was calculated from normalized within-repertoire ranks of inferred template counts. In a later analysis, generation probabilities were computed with a VDJ recombination model fitted to out-of-frame rearrangements, and the resulting probabilities were checked against IGoR. In a later analysis, TCR-TCR, TCR-HLA and TCR-CMV co-occurrence was scored with hypergeometric tests, and a repertoire-size bias correction was applied to TCR pairs. In a later analysis, false discovery rates were estimated by permuting HLA or CMV assignments 20 times. In a later analysis, co-occurring TCRs were grouped using DBSCAN, with TCRdist sequence similarity added in when clustering inside HLA-allele-positive subsets. Repertoires with fewer than 30,000 or more than 120,000 public chains were left out of co-occurrence clustering, as were about 5 repertoires with anomalous nucleotide sharing. Here the immuneACCESS table is served through TCRdb, limited to in-frame sequences with V and J called. Missing clones are a known gap in these copies; in checked studies unresolved V genes cover under half, and the rest lacks a known reason. That table is the source of V, J and clone size, and D and trimming were worked out from the DNA. This sample gives fewer than 200,000 clones in total; around 75% of them show up just once. Clones ranked in the top ten supply 1.5% to 2% of the sample.

Remarks on this clone: Its antigen is not yet known. Base qualities are not provided; no much larger clone lies one nucleotide away.

Sequences were obtained from PBMCs. The receptor comes from a woman under 40 in good health and CMV-seronegative.

The sequenced DNA is TGTGCCAGCAGCGTAACTAGCGGCTACGAGCAGTACTTC. Protein translation: CASSVTSGYEQYF. This chain joins TRBV9 to TRBJ2-7; 8 bases in the junction line up with TRBD2. From a lookup of the germline V gene, CDR1 and CDR2 are SGDLS and YYNGEE. The CDR3, from cysteine to phenylalanine, totals 13 residues. This entry keeps only the CDR3 DNA: 39 bases, framed from base 1. Trimming accounts for 1 base at V and 3 bases at J, while the number of junction bases matched to no gene is 0.